What follows are 8 T cell receptor beta chains derived from one specimen sequenced in a study of blood T cells in healthy people across ages (dated by TCRdb to about 2015). The library was generated by 5' RACE. The sequencer was an Illumina HiSeq 2500. A second PCR of roughly 6 to 11 cycles was run with a J-beta primer mix and a sample-barcoded 5' primer. TCRdb reprocessing: public reads trimmed at Q25 with fastp, clones called with MiXCR, in-frame beta chains kept. Each CDR3 protein appears once, grouped with its most common genes and DNA. The sample contains 600,000 to 850,000 distinct CDR3 sequences, roughly 25% of them found a single time. The ten most abundant clones make up 9.4% of the sample. This sample also belongs to another study, concerning T cells of mothers and their children.

Specimen: blood. Every receptor here comes from a boy younger than 18 in good health.

The V call is TRBV20-1, the J call TRBJ2-4, with a weak D call TRBD1 (5 bases). The CDR3 is 16 residues long. Looked up from germline, CDR1 is DFQATT and CDR2 is SNEGSKA (reference sequence). The germline V and J ends were trimmed by 2 bases and 2 bases, with 16 bases remaining between them. The CDR3 loop reads CSARFPPGYPKNIQYF. The CDR3 coding sequence is TGCAGTGCTAGATTCCCCCCAGGGTACCCCAAAAACATTCAGTACTTC.

J is TRBJ1-5 and V is TRBV19, with TRBD1 as a possible D gene (5 bases). CDR1 and CDR2 (germline): LNHDA, SQIVND (reference sequence). There are 14 residues in the CDR3. Trimming left V 2 bases short and J 5 bases short, with 10 bases between. In DNA, the CDR3 is TGTGCCAGTAGTATATGGGCAGGGCATCAGCCCCAGCATTTT. The encoded protein is CASSIWAGHQPQHF.

This clonotype was seen a few times. The genes are TRBV11-1 and TRBJ1-2; weak D call: TRBD1 (6 bases). The length of the CDR3 is 13 residues. V was pared by 5 bases and J by 4 bases, with 11 bases between. Germline V CDR1 and CDR2: SGHAT, FQDESV (reference sequence). The CDR3 reads CASSPRTAYGYTF. The CDR3 coding sequence is TGTGCCAGCAGCCCCCGGACAGCCTATGGCTACACCTTC.

This rearrangement joins TRBV29-1 to TRBJ2-1, with D possibly matching TRBD2 (6 bases). Germline CDR1 reads SQVTM; CDR2 reads ANQGSEA. The V gene lost 4 bases and the J gene lost 0 bases, with 13 bases spanning the gap. The CDR3 consists of 15 residues. The CDR3 bases are TGCAGCGTTGGGGGCCGAGCGGGCTCCTACAATGAGCAGTTCTTC. Its translation: CSVGGRAGSYNEQFF.

This clonotype turned up a few times. The CDR3 nucleotides read TGTGCCAGCAGCCAAGACCCGGCAGGGGGCCCCTACGAGCAGTACTTC. Translated, it gives CASSQDPAGGPYEQYF. V gene TRBV4-2 combines with J gene TRBJ2-7, with 8 nucleotides matching TRBD1. Losses at the gene ends were 0 bases for V and 2 bases for J; bases not matched to a gene: 6. Per germline, CDR1 LGHNA and CDR2 YNFKEQ. The CDR3 runs 16 residues.

The chain uses TRBV9 and TRBJ2-5, with 13 bases lining up with TRBD2. CDR1 is SGDLS and CDR2 is YYNGEE in the germline V gene. V trimming: 2 bases; J trimming: 2 bases; junction bases outside the gene matches: 3. There are 16 residues in the CDR3. The CDR3 reads CASSVGTSGVQETQYF. The CDR3 DNA sequence: TGTGCCAGCAGCGTGGGGACTAGCGGGGTACAAGAGACCCAGTACTTC.

Comments on this clonotype: The junction does not match germline at one end; this may be a read error. The chain links TRBV7-2 to TRBJ2-7; a possible D gene is TRBD2 (5 bases). The CDR3 loop spans 14 amino acids. CDR1 SGHTA and CDR2 FQGNSA come from the germline V gene. In DNA, the CDR3 is TGTGCCAGCAGCACTAGGACTGGAAAAGAGACCCAGCACTTC. This translates into CASSTRTGKETQHF. Full variable domain (remainder filled in from reference TRBV7-2 and TRBJ2-7): GAGVSQSPSNKVTEKGKDVELRCDPISGHTALYWYRQSLGQGLEFLIYFQGNSAPDKSGLPSDRFSAERTGGSVSTLTIQRTQQEDSAVYLCASSTRTGKETQHFGPGTRLTVT.

The genes are TRBV29-1 and TRBJ1-1, with D possibly matching TRBD1 (5 bases). This CDR3 is built from 14 residues. CDR1 is SQVTM, CDR2 ANQGSEA, per germline. V lost 8 bases, J lost 4 bases, and 20 bases lay in between. Here the CDR3 reads CSTPRPGSVTEAFF. For the CDR3, the DNA is TGCAGCACTCCCCGGCCAGGGTCGGTCACTGAAGCTTTCTTT.